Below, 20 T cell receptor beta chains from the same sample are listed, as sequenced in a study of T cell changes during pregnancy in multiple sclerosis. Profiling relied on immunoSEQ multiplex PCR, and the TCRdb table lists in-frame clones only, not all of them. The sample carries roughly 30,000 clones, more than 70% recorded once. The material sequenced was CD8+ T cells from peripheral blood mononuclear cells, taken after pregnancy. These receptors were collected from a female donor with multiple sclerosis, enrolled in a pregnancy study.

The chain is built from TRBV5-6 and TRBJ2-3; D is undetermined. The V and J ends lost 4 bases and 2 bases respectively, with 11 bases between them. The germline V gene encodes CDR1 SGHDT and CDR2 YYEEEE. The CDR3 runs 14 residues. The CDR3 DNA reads TGTGCCAGCAGCGGGCAATTTATCACAGATACGCAGTATTTT. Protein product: CASSGQFITDTQYF.

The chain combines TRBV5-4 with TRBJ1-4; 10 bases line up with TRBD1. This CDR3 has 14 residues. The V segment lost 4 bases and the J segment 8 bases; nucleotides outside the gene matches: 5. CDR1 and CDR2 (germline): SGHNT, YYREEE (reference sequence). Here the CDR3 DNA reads TGTGCCAGCAGCAGGGACAGGGGTACCGAAAAACTGTTTTTT. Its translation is CASSRDRGTEKLFF.

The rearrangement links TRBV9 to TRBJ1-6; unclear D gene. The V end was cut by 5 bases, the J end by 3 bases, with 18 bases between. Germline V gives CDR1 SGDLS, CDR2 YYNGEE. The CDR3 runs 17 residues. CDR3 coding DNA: TGTGCCAGCAGTTCTGGACTGAGGGCGGTCTATAATTCACCCCTCCACTTT. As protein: CASSSGLRAVYNSPLHF.

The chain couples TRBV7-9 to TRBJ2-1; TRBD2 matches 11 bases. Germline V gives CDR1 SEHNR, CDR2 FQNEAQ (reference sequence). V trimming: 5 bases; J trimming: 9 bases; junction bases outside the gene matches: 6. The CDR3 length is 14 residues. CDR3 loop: CASSLGTSGLEQFF. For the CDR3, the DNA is TGTGCCAGCAGCCTGGGGACTAGCGGACTTGAGCAGTTCTTC.

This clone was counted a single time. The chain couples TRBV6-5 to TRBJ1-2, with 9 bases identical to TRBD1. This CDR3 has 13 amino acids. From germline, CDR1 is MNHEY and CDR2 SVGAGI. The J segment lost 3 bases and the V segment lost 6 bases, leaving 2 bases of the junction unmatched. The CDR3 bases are TGTGCCAGCAGCGACAGGGGGGACTATGGCTACACCTTC. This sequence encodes CASSDRGDYGYTF.

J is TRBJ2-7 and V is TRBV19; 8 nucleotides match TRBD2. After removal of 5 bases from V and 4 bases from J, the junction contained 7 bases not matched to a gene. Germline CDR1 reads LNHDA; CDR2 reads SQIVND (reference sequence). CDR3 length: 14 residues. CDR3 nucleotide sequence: TGTGCCAGTAGTTTAGTAGCGGGGAGTTACGAGCAGTACTTC. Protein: CASSLVAGSYEQYF.

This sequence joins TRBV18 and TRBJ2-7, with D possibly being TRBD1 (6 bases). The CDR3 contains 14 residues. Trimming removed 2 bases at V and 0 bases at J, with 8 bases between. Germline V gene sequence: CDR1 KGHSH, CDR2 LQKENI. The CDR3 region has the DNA TGTGCCAGCTCACCAGGGGGCGGCTCCTACGAGCAGTACTTC. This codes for CASSPGGGSYEQYF.

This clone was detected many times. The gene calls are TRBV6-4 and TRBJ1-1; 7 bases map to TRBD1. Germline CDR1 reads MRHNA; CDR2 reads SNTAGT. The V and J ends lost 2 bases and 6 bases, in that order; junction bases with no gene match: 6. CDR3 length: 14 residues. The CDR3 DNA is TGTGCCAGCAGTGACGAGGAGGGGGCGGCTGAAGCTTTCTTT. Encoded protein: CASSDEEGAAEAFF.

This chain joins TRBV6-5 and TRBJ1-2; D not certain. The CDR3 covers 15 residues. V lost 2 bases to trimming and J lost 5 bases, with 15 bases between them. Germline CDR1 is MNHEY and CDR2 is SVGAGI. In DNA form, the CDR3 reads TGTGCCAGCAGTTACGGGGAGTCCATCTCGTATGGCTACACCTTC. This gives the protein CASSYGESISYGYTF.

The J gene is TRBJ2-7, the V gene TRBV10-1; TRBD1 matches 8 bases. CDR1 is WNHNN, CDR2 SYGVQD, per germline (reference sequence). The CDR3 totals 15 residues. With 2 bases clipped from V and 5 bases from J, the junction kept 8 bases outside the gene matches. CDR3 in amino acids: CASSEVRTGINEQYF. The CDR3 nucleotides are TGCGCCAGCAGTGAGGTGCGGACAGGGATTAACGAGCAGTACTTC.

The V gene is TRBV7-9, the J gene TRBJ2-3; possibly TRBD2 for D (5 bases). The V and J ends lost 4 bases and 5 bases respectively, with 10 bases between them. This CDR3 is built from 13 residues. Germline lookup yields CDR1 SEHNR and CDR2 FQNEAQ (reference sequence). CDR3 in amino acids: CASSSGVKDTQYF. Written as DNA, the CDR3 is TGTGCCAGCAGCTCCGGGGTAAAAGATACGCAGTATTTT.

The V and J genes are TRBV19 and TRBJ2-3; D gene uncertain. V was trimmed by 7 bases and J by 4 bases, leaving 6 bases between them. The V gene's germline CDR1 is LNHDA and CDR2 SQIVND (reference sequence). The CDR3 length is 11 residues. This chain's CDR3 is CASNFADTQYF. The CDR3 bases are TGTGCCAGTAACTTCGCAGATACGCAGTATTTT.

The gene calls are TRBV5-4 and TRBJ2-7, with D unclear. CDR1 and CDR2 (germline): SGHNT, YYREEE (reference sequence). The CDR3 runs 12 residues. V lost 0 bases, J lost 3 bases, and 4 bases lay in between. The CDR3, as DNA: TGTGCCAGCAGCTTGGGGCACTACGAGCAGTACTTC. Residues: CASSLGHYEQYF.

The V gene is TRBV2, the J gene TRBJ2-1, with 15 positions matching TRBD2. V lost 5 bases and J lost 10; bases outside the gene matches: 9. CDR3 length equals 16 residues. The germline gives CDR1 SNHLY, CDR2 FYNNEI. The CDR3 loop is CASSFGLAGGPGEQFF. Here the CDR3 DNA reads TGTGCCAGCAGTTTCGGACTAGCGGGGGGGCCAGGAGAGCAGTTCTTC. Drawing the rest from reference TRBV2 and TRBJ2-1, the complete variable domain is EPEVTQTPSHQVTQMGQEVILRCVPISNHLYFYWYRQILGQKVEFLVSFYNNEISEKSEIFDDQFSVERPDGSNFTLKIRSTKLEDSAMYFCASSFGLAGGPGEQFFGPGTRLTVL.

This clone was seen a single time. The CDR3, as DNA: TGTGCCAGCAGTCCCTCCCTGGGGCAGTTGGTTGTTGATGAGCAGTTCTTC. Translated: CASSPSLGQLVVDEQFF. This chain connects TRBV27 to TRBJ2-1; maybe TRBD1 (5 bases). Germline V gene sequence: CDR1 MNHEY, CDR2 SMNVEV (reference sequence). The CDR3 has 17 amino acids. The V gene lost 5 bases and the J gene lost 8 bases, with 25 bases spanning the gap.

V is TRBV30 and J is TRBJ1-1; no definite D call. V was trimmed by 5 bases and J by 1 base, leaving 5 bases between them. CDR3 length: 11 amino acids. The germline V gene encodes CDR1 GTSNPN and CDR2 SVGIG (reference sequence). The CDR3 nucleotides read TGTGCCTGGGCGCGGAACACTGAAGCTTTCTTT. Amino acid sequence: CAWARNTEAFF.

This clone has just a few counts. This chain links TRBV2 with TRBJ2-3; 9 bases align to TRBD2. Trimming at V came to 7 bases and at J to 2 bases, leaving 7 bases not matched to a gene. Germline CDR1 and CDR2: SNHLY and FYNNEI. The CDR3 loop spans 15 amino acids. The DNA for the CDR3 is TGTGCCAGCACCAACCTAGCGGGGATCACAGATACGCAGTATTTT. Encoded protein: CASTNLAGITDTQYF. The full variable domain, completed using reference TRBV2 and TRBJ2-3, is EPEVTQTPSHQVTQMGQEVILRCVPISNHLYFYWYRQILGQKVEFLVSFYNNEISEKSEIFDDQFSVERPDGSNFTLKIRSTKLEDSAMYFCASTNLAGITDTQYFGPGTRLTVL.

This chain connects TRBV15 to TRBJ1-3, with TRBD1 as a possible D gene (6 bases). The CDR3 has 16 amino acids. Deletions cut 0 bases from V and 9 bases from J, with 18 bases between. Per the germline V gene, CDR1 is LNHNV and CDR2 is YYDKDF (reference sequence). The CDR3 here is CATSRDLKGRGGTIYF. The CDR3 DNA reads TGTGCCACCAGCAGAGATCTAAAGGGCAGAGGGGGCACCATATATTTT.

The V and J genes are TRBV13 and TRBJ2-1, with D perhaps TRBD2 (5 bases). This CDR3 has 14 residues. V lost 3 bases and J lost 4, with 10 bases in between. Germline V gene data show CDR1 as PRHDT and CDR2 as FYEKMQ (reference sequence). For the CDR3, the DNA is TGTGCCAGCAGCTTGGCTAGCCTTTACAATGAGCAGTTCTTC. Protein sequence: CASSLASLYNEQFF.

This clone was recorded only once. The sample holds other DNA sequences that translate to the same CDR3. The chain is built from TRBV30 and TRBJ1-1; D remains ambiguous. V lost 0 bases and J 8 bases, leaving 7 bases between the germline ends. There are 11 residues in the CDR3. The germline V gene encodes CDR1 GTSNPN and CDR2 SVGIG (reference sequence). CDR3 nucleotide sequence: TGTGCCTGGAGTGTACTGTCAGAAGCTTTCTTT. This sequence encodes CAWSVLSEAFF.